Reported below is one T cell receptor (beta chain). Its target is unknown. This specimen belongs to a study of PD-L1 blockade in urothelial cancer. For the study at large: In the patient group, about 85% of the roughly 30 were males with bladder-origin urothelial cancer.

The study collected 1 to 8 samples per patient, pretreatment and on-treatment. Study conclusions and caveats: Durable-benefit patients showed greater tumor-associated blood clone expansion at 3 weeks.

Clones were read by immunoSEQ multiplex PCR, and TCRdb kept only the in-frame ones, dropping some. The data contain about 74,000 clones, approximately 81% of them seen just once; the ten biggest clones take up about 5.1%. Germline trimming cut 4 bases from V and 1 base from J; bases unmatched to any gene: 2. Germline loops: CDR1 MRHNA, CDR2 SNTAGT. The CDR3 runs to 15 residues. The material sequenced was PBMCs, taken around atezolizumab (anti-PD-L1) treatment. This rearrangement joins TRBV6-4 to TRBJ2-3; 10 bases map to TRBD2. The sequence was collected from a man between 65 and 80 years old with urothelial cancer. The CDR3 DNA reads as TGTGCCAGCAGTGTAGGGACTAGCGGCACAGATACGCAGTATTTT. It yields the protein CASSVGTSGTDTQYF.